This TCR beta chain stems from a study of cytomegalovirus exposure and HLA in healthy donors. Use of 60 Vbeta and 13 Jbeta primers characterized the PCR. Method: immunoSEQ multiplex PCR; TCRdb's copy keeps in-frame clones and lacks some. This table has just under 250,000 clones, 82% appearing once. CDR1 is SGHDT, CDR2 YYEEEE, per germline. The CDR3 length is 14 residues. V was clipped by 0 bases and J by 5 bases, with 8 bases between them. The TCR originated in a woman aged 40 to 55 in good health and CMV-seropositive. This chain links TRBV5-6 with TRBJ2-2, with no clear D. The sequencing input was PBMCs. The DNA of the CDR3 is TGTGCCAGCAGCTTGGCCCCAGAAACCGGGGAGCTGTTTTTT. Translating it yields CASSLAPETGELFF.